Described below is a single TCR beta chain sequence and its context. Its antigen is undetermined. The germline V gene encodes CDR1 MNHEY and CDR2 SVGAGI. The trim removed 2 bases at V and 6 bases at J, leaving 6 bases unmatched. The CDR3 has 15 amino acids. This record comes from a study of T cell repertoires in cytomegalovirus infection. In TCRdb, the reads were re-called with MiXCR into one record per CDR3 protein. The profile shows about 220,000 distinct CDR3 sequences, approximately 40% of them singletons. The material was CD8+ T cells from cultured PBMCs, obtained from culture after CMV antigen stimulation. The rearrangement links TRBV6-5 to TRBJ2-1; TRBD2 matches at 8 bases. This TCR came from a human donor in good health (CMV status not recorded). Some clones in this sample may be carry-over from other donors' samples. The CDR3, as DNA: TGTGCCAGCAGTTACGCCCCGGGAGGGTCCAATGAGCAGTTCTTC. Translation: CASSYAPGGSNEQFF.